This T cell receptor (beta chain) is from a study of CD4 T cells in relation to SARS-CoV-2 and coronaviruses. Study-level findings and limits: In 55% to 75% of donors, memory CD4+ clonotypes crossrecognized SARS-CoV-2 and at least one common cold coronavirus spike. No crossreactivity against non-spike viral proteins was tested here.

Some clones are missing from TCRdb's copy, which holds only in-frame ones; the method was immunoSEQ multiplex PCR. The top ten hold approximately 10% of the sample, which has around 20,000 clones, under 70% seen once. Before the COVID-19 pandemic, during about 2011-2018, CD4+ T cells were taken from unexposed donors. After ten to eleven days of culture, CD4+ T cells were isolated. This clone has more than one count but fewer than ten. What it binds is unknown. Germline V gene sequence: CDR1 SGHRS, CDR2 YFSETQ. V was trimmed by 0 bases and J by 2 bases, leaving 13 bases between them. CDR3 length equals 16 residues.

The sequence came from a human donor in good health. The sample taken for sequencing was CD4+ T cells from PBMCs, cultured in vitro. The chain links TRBV5-1 to TRBJ2-3; D perhaps matches TRBD1 (6 bases). CDR3 nucleotide sequence: TGCGCCAGCAGCTTGGTTCCAGGGGCCACCACAGATACGCAGTATTTT. This sequence encodes CASSLVPGATTDTQYF.